This T cell receptor (beta chain) was sequenced for a study of spatial heterogeneity in lung cancer (dated by TCRdb to between 2018 and 2020). For the study in its entirety: Samples were obtained from about 69 patients with early-stage, untreated non-small cell lung cancer from the lung TRACERx cohort. Follow-up PBMC samples were sequenced whenever available, with a median time to follow-up of 2 to 3 years after resection. Beta-chain transcripts were consistently detected in greater numbers than alpha-chain transcripts, which likely reflected higher beta-chain transcript abundance. In the raw uncorrected reads, each unique combination of TCR and UMI appeared more than ten times on average. In non-small cell lung cancer, the study quantitatively compared TCR alpha and beta repertoires across several tumor regions, matched nontumor lung, and blood. The study linked features of the TCR repertoire to counts of nonsynonymous mutations, which were determined by whole-exome sequencing of tumor tissue. Both alpha and beta chains were TCR-sequenced in samples taken at surgery, namely 220 tumor regions, more than 62 matched nontumor lung samples and around 53 PBMC samples.

What the study reported, not specific to this receptor: Confirming at a functional level the hypothesis that regional TCRs recognize regional mutations was considered to require additional single-cell paired TCR alpha and beta sequencing. Comparisons of baseline and follow-up blood repertoires included only about 15 patients. Ubiquitous expanded tumor TCRs were found in blood more often at tumor resection than at routine follow-up.

A word on this clonotype: Its antigen remains undetermined. Nothing much larger sits one base from this clone, and base qualities are not available.

Receptor libraries were prepared by 5' RACE. TCRdb names NextSeq 500 as the instrument used. The TCR library protocol attached a unique molecular identifier to each TCR cDNA molecule to allow correction of PCR and sequencing errors. The study's processing was this. Decombinator tools were used for TCR identification, UMI-based error correction and CDR3 extraction. TCRs above a frequency of 2 per 1,000, corresponding to the top 1% of the tumor frequency distribution, were defined as expanded. Renyi diversity was calculated using the R vegan package after each repertoire was subsampled 100 times to 5,000 TCRs. CDR3 similarity networks were built from amino acid triplet string-kernel similarity, with CDR3s being connected when pairwise similarity was above 0.82. TCRdb cleaned the public reads at Q25 with fastp, built clones with MiXCR and kept in-frame beta chains. Identical CDR3 protein sequences are pooled into one entry, listed with their most common genes and DNA. The V and J calls here are based on TCRdb, not the publication. Recorded for this sample are 110,000 or so distinct CDR3 sequences; less than 14% of them occurred a single time. The ten most abundant clones make up roughly 26% of the sample.

The sample's time point, from its label and the paper: blood at routine non-recurrence follow-up after resection. Whole RNA extracted from tumor and nontumor lung tissue, or from cryopreserved PBMC samples, was used for TCR sequencing without cell sorting. Only patients for whom sufficient RNA was available from at least two tumor regions were selected for TCR sequencing. The CDR3 goes from the cysteine to the phenylalanine over 19 residues. The kept DNA is CDR3 alone, 57 bases in frame from the first base. From the germline V gene, CDR1 is SGHTA and CDR2 is FQGNSA. Germline trimming: 6 bases from V, 4 bases from J; junction bases outside gene matches: 15.

The chain employs TRBV7-2 and TRBJ2-3; 14 bases in the junction line up with TRBD2. The source is a female donor with early-stage non-small cell lung cancer. The starting material was PBMCs, obtained at follow-up. In nucleotide form, the sequence is TGTGCCAGCAGTTCATACACGGGACTAGCGGGAGCAATGGCAGATACGCAGTATTTT. Its protein reads: CASSSYTGLAGAMADTQYF.